The 19 T cell receptor beta chains listed next were all sequenced from one sample in a study of blood T cell repertoires in COVID-19. Here immunoSEQ multiplex PCR was the method, and the copy in TCRdb shows in-frame clones only, minus some. The data show tens of thousands of clones, around 90% seen once. Sequencing input: peripheral blood. All receptors derive from a man aged 50 to 59 with acute or convalescent COVID-19.

This rearrangement joins TRBV5-1 to TRBJ2-3; D is possibly TRBD2 (6 bases). V was trimmed by 7 bases and J by 4 bases, leaving 16 bases between them. Germline V gene data show CDR1 as SGHRS and CDR2 as YFSETQ. There are 14 residues in the CDR3. The CDR3 here is CASRISTSSDTQYF. The DNA for the CDR3 is TGCGCCAGCCGCATATCGACTAGTTCAGATACGCAGTATTTT.

The V gene is TRBV7-8, the J gene TRBJ2-3; D is uncertain. Trimming cost V 6 bases and J 6 bases, with 13 bases left between them. CDR1 and CDR2 from the germline V gene are SGHVS and FQNEAQ. This CDR3 is 13 amino acids long. The CDR3: CASSFSRLDTQYF. The CDR3 DNA follows: TGTGCCAGCAGTTTTAGCCGGTTGGATACGCAGTATTTT.

V and J are TRBV19 and TRBJ2-1; TRBD2 is a possible D gene (5 bases). V was trimmed by 5 bases and J by 9 bases, leaving 20 bases between them. The CDR3 is 15 amino acids. The germline V gene encodes CDR1 LNHDA and CDR2 SQIVND (reference sequence). CDR3 in DNA: TGTGCCAGTAGTTTGAAAAGCGGACCCACGGGTGAGCAGTTCTTC. Its protein product is CASSLKSGPTGEQFF.

The chain joins TRBV7-9 to TRBJ1-3; 8 nucleotides line up with TRBD1. CDR3 size: 15 residues. V was pared by 2 bases and J by 7 bases, with 7 bases of the junction left unmatched. Germline values: CDR1 SEHNR, CDR2 FQNEAQ (reference sequence). The CDR3 is CASSLPTGAGNTIYF. The CDR3 bases are TGTGCCAGCAGCTTACCGACAGGGGCCGGGAACACCATATATTTT. Drawing the rest from reference TRBV7-9 and TRBJ1-3, the complete variable domain is DTGVSQNPRHKITKRGQNVTFRCDPISEHNRLYWYRQTLGQGPEFLTYFQNEAQLEKSRLLSDRFSAERPKGSFSTLEIQRTEQGDSAMYLCASSLPTGAGNTIYFGEGSWLTVV.

This clone was seen more than once but under ten times. The chain couples TRBV3-1 (or the pseudogene TRBV3-2) to TRBJ1-2; no reliable D call. The germline V gene has CDR1 LGHDT and CDR2 YNNKEL (reference sequence). V lost 1 base and J lost 0, with 3 bases in between. The CDR3 extends over 13 amino acids. The CDR3 protein is CASSQAANYGYTF. CDR3 nucleotides: TGTGCCAGCAGCCAAGCAGCTAACTATGGCTACACCTTC.

This chain links TRBV4-1 with TRBJ1-6; D not resolved. V lost 3 bases and J 7 bases, leaving 7 bases between the germline ends. The CDR3 is made up of 13 amino acids. CDR1 and CDR2 from the germline V gene are MGHRA and YSYEKL. The CDR3 loop is CASSHSHNSPLHF. The CDR3 region has the DNA TGCGCCAGCAGCCACAGTCACAATTCACCCCTCCACTTT.

The rearrangement links TRBV18 to TRBJ1-2, with 11 bases matching TRBD1. Germline CDR1 reads KGHSH; CDR2 reads LQKENI. J lost 7 bases, V lost 0 bases, and 4 bases had no gene match. The CDR3 is 15 amino acids. CDR3 protein: CASSPPDRGPVGYTF. The CDR3 DNA sequence: TGTGCCAGCTCACCACCGGACAGGGGGCCGGTTGGCTACACCTTC.

The CDR3 is CASRDGGRGDTQYF. The CDR3 nucleotides are TGTGCCAGCAGGGACGGCGGGAGGGGCGATACGCAGTATTTT. This sequence joins TRBV6-4 and TRBJ2-3, with 9 bases matching TRBD2. The V segment lost 6 bases and the J segment 6 bases; nucleotides outside the gene matches: 7. Germline CDR1 and CDR2: MRHNA and SNTAGT. This CDR3 contains 14 residues.

The chain combines TRBV6-5 with TRBJ2-7, with 8 bases matching TRBD2. After removal of 2 bases from V and 6 bases from J, the junction contained 6 bases not matched to a gene. Germline values: CDR1 MNHEY, CDR2 SVGAGI. The CDR3 contains 14 residues. The CDR3 DNA reads as TGTGCCAGCAGTTACGATGGACGGGAGGGCGAGCAGTACTTC. As protein: CASSYDGREGEQYF.

This chain connects TRBV30 to TRBJ1-3; TRBD1 matches 9 bases. CDR1 and CDR2 from the germline V gene are GTSNPN and SVGIG (reference sequence). The CDR3 sequence is 15 residues long. V lost 5 bases, J lost 3 bases, and 8 bases stayed unmatched. The CDR3 is CAWEGTGQVGNTIYF. The DNA of the CDR3 is TGTGCCTGGGAGGGGACAGGGCAAGTTGGAAACACCATATATTTT.

This sequence joins TRBV28 and TRBJ2-2; no definite D call. Trimming stripped 6 bases from V and 1 base from J, with 12 bases between. The germline V gene encodes CDR1 MDHEN and CDR2 SYDVKM. The CDR3 spans 15 residues. CDR3 DNA: TGTGCCAGCAGATCCGACTTAATGAACACCGGGGAGCTGTTTTTT. Amino acid sequence: CASRSDLMNTGELFF. Full variable domain (outside the CDR3, taken from reference TRBV28 and TRBJ2-2): DVKVTQSSRYLVKRTGEKVFLECVQDMDHENMFWYRQDPGLGLRLIYFSYDVKMKEKGDIPEGYSVSREKKERFSLILESASTNQTSMYLCASRSDLMNTGELFFGEGSRLTVL.

The chain recombines TRBV6-6 with TRBJ1-3; 8 nucleotides agree with TRBD1. This CDR3 is built from 17 residues. V lost 5 bases to trimming and J lost 1 base; unmatched junction nucleotides: 10. Germline lookup yields CDR1 MNHNY and CDR2 SVGAGI (reference sequence). Here the CDR3 DNA reads TGTGCCAGCAGTCTCGCTCCGGACAGGGTATCTGGAAACACCATATATTTT. As protein: CASSLAPDRVSGNTIYF.

The chain is built from TRBV29-1 and TRBJ1-2; 9 bases match TRBD1. Looked up from germline, CDR1 is SQVTM and CDR2 is ANQGSEA. This CDR3 has 13 amino acids. V was pared by 6 bases and J by 4 bases, with 6 bases of the junction left unmatched. Written as DNA, the CDR3 is TGCAGCGTCCTCGGGACAGGGTTCTATGGCTACACCTTC. Its translation: CSVLGTGFYGYTF.

The chain employs TRBV5-1 and TRBJ1-3; 9 bases match TRBD1. The CDR3 consists of 15 residues. Trimming cost V 4 bases and J 6 bases; bases outside gene matches: 8. The germline V gene has CDR1 SGHRS and CDR2 YFSETQ. CDR3 DNA sequence: TGCGCCAGCAGCCTAACTACAGGGGGCCTAAACACCATATATTTT. As protein: CASSLTTGGLNTIYF.

This sequence joins TRBV20-1 and TRBJ2-5; D not resolved. The CDR3 is made up of 11 amino acids. V was cut by 6 bases and J by 5 bases, with 10 bases left in between. Per the germline V gene, CDR1 is DFQATT and CDR2 is SNEGSKA (reference sequence). The CDR3 nucleotides read TGCAGTGCCACACAACCGGAGACCCAGTACTTC. Translation: CSATQPETQYF.

This clone appeared once. The rearrangement joins TRBV9 to TRBJ2-3, with 8 bases matching TRBD1. The CDR3 covers 17 residues. V dropped 3 bases and J dropped 3; count of bases not matched to a gene: 12. CDR1 and CDR2 (germline): SGDLS, YYNGEE. For the CDR3, the DNA is TGTGCCAGCAGCGGTTTTTCAGGGGGCTCTCCTACAGATACGCAGTATTTT. Its protein is CASSGFSGGSPTDTQYF.

This clone was counted a single time. CDR3 nucleotides: TGCGCCAGCAGCTTAGCGACCGGTACAAGCGAGCAGTACTTC. Its translation is CASSLATGTSEQYF. The chain couples TRBV5-1 to TRBJ2-7; D is unresolved. The CDR3 spans 14 residues. Germline V gene sequence: CDR1 SGHRS, CDR2 YFSETQ. Trimming cost V 2 bases and J 6 bases, with 15 bases left between them.

This clone was seen a single time. The chain uses TRBV5-1 and TRBJ1-2; weak D call: TRBD1 (6 bases). The CDR3 runs to 12 residues. Germline V lookup: CDR1 SGHRS, CDR2 YFSETQ. Trimming cost V 5 bases and J 7 bases, with 12 bases left between them. In nucleotides, the CDR3 is TGCGCCAGCAGACAGGGTGATGGTGGCTACACCTTC. This translates into CASRQGDGGYTF.

The chain has TRBV11-3 and TRBJ2-6, with D possibly being TRBD1 (5 bases). This CDR3 spans 15 amino acids. V was trimmed by 2 bases and J by 2 bases, leaving 7 bases between them. Germline loops: CDR1 SGHNT, CDR2 YENEEA. CDR3 nucleotides: TGTGCCAGCAGCTTAAGGGGTGCTGGGGCCAACGTCCTGACTTTC. Its translation: CASSLRGAGANVLTF.